In this sample, the clone carrying this T cell receptor beta chain turned up a few times. The CDR3 length is 14 residues. From germline, CDR1 is KGHSH and CDR2 LQKENI. Germline trimming cut 3 bases from V and 4 bases from J; bases unmatched to any gene: 1. This sample was taken from a study of blood T cell repertoires in COVID-19. For the study at large: Acute and convalescent COVID-19 samples came from the United States, Italy and Spain. PBMCs, B-cell-depleted T cells, or T cells were the source of the cDNA or gDNA that made up the material.

Patients at the Seattle site were enrolled during active infection and followed longitudinally. Clones were read by immunoSEQ multiplex PCR, and TCRdb kept only the in-frame ones, dropping some. The data show 250,000 to 300,000 clones, roughly nine tenths seen once. The rearrangement uses TRBV18 and TRBJ1-3; 9 bases are shared with TRBD1. This TCR derives from a woman under 40 with COVID-19, enrolled during active disease. The sample taken for sequencing was peripheral blood. CDR3 residues: CASSPGTGGNTIYF. The CDR3 DNA is TGTGCCAGCTCACCCGGGACAGGGGGAAACACCATATATTTT.